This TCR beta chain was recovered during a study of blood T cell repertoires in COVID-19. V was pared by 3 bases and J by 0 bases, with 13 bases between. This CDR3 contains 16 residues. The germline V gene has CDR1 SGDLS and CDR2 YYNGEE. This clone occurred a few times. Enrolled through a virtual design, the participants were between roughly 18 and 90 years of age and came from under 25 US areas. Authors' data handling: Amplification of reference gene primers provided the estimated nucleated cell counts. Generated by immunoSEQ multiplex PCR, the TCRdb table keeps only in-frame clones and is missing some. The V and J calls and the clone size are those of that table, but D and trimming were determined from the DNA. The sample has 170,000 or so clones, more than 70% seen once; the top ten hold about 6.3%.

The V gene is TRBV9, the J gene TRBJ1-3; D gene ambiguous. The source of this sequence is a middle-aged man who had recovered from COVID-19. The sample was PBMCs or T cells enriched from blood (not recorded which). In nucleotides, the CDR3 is TGTGCCAGCAGCGACACTGGACTGATCTCTGGAAACACCATATATTTT. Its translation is CASSDTGLISGNTIYF.